A selection of T cell receptor beta chains follows, all from one sample in a study of T cell changes during pregnancy in multiple sclerosis. Measured with immunoSEQ multiplex PCR; TCRdb has only the in-frame clones, and not every one. The repertoire holds 65,000 to 75,000 clones, with 90% to 95% as singletons. The starting material was peripheral blood, obtained in the second trimester of pregnancy. These receptors were taken from a female donor with multiple sclerosis, enrolled in a pregnancy study. Both conserved end residues are part of each CDR3. D genes are given only for firm matches.

NA	TRBV28	TRBJ2-1	CASSLSPGSSYNEQFF
TRBD1	TRBV28	TRBJ2-7	CASTLGGQGTYEQYF
NA	TRBV4-1	TRBJ1-5	CDGTGWDPNQPQHF
NA	TRBV2	TRBJ1-5	CASSEQGAHNQPQHF
TRBD1	TRBV30	TRBJ2-4	CAWNTFRDREGNIQYF
NA	TRBV27	TRBJ2-3	CASSFTLDPDTQYF
NA	TRBV6-1	TRBJ2-7	CASSVAGEYEQYF
NA	TRBV4-3	TRBJ1-3	CASSQAYPVSGNTIYF
NA	TRBV27	TRBJ1-4	CASSKRDNEKLFF
NA	TRBV20-1	TRBJ2-1	CSASQREQFF
TRBD1	TRBV27	TRBJ1-2	CASRRGWDRVNYGYTF
TRBD1	TRBV4-3	TRBJ1-6	CASSQDVTGGNSPLHF
TRBD2	TRBV7-7	TRBJ2-2	CASSRPSGEGTGELFF
NA	TRBV19	TRBJ1-2	CASSALRRPYGYTF
TRBD1	TRBV4-2	TRBJ2-2	CASSQEDRADRELFF
NA	TRBV7-2	TRBJ2-1	CASSSTSGPEQFF
TRBD2	TRBV13	TRBJ2-1	CASSVGGARYNEQFF
TRBD1	TRBV12-5	TRBJ1-5	CASGLGTGANQPQHF
NA	TRBV6-6	TRBJ1-5	CASSSGNPGQPQHF
NA	TRBV29-1	TRBJ2-6	CSVHSGANVLTF
TRBD1	TRBV7-2	TRBJ2-1	CASSLAGTGANEQFF
TRBD1	TRBV6-4	TRBJ2-1	CASSDVQGVSYNEQFF
TRBD1	TRBV5-1	TRBJ2-3	CASSITGTGVTDTQYF
NA	TRBV7-9	TRBJ1-6	CASTSKGPGNSPLHF
TRBD1	TRBV6-1	TRBJ2-7	CASSEAFWTGTYEQYF
NA	TRBV6-5	TRBJ1-1	CASNGGAEAFF
NA	TRBV9	TRBJ2-1	CASSVLSGNEQFF
TRBD1	TRBV4-3	TRBJ1-3	CASSQDRDSSGNTIYF
NA	TRBV6-5	TRBJ2-5	CASSSRGQTQYF
NA	TRBV4-2	TRBJ1-2	CASSQDMGGTYGYTF
NA	TRBV6-6	TRBJ1-2	CASSYTGDGYTF
NA	TRBV7-6	TRBJ1-4	CASRGLRENEKLFF
TRBD2	TRBV7-9	TRBJ2-3	CASSFKLAGLTDTQYF
TRBD1	TRBV27	TRBJ2-7	CASSAGQGYEQYF
TRBD1	TRBV12-5	TRBJ2-1	CASGLPTGSHDEQFF
NA	TRBV10-3	TRBJ1-6	CAISEPTGIGNSPLHF
NA	TRBV6-6	TRBJ2-1	CASSYSMSSDYNEQFF
NA	TRBV11-3	TRBJ2-2	CASSPHTGTGELFF
TRBD1	TRBV19	TRBJ2-1	CASRWGDRVNNEQFF
NA	TRBV25-1	TRBJ1-4	CASSDLTVTGEKLFF
TRBD1	TRBV7-2	TRBJ2-7	CASSPRQGLAYEQYF
TRBD1	TRBV6-4	TRBJ1-1	CASRAGQGEAFF
TRBD2	TRBV25-1	TRBJ2-1	CASSAKLAGVGSYEQFF
TRBD1	TRBV9	TRBJ2-7	CASSPGQGSEQYF
TRBD2	TRBV30	TRBJ2-6	CAWSVPGGRVGANVLTF
NA	TRBV11-3	TRBJ2-1	CASSLREREFEQFF
NA	TRBV21-1	TRBJ1-4	CASSKVPGEKLFF
TRBD2	TRBV5-4	TRBJ2-1	CASSLDGGRGSNEQFF
TRBD1	TRBV7-2	TRBJ2-1	CASSPDSGTEYNEQFF